Each of the 6 T cell receptor beta chains below was sequenced from the same sample in a study of shared clonotypes between healthy human individuals. Assay: immunoSEQ multiplex PCR; the TCRdb copy retains only in-frame clones and omits some. The sample lists more than 2,000,000 clones, just over 90% seen once, with roughly 0.36% in the top ten. Sequenced material: naive CD4+ T cells from PBMCs. As to subset: CD45RA+ positively selected. These receptors were obtained from a man younger than 35 in good health. Some clones in this sample may be carry-over from other donors' samples.

This chain connects TRBV5-6 to TRBJ1-2; D not certain. CDR3 size: 15 residues. Trimming stripped 0 bases from V and 2 bases from J, with 11 bases between. The germline gives CDR1 SGHDT, CDR2 YYEEEE. In DNA, the CDR3 is TGTGCCAGCAGCTTGGCCGGCAGGTCGAACTATGGCTACACCTTC. Encoded protein: CASSLAGRSNYGYTF.

For this clone: Other DNA sequences from this sample encode an identical CDR3 as well. This chain links TRBV9 with TRBJ2-5; D remains unclear. Germline V gene data show CDR1 as SGDLS and CDR2 as YYNGEE. V dropped 4 bases and J dropped 4 bases, with 5 bases sitting between them. The CDR3 loop spans 11 amino acids. CDR3 nucleotides: TGTGCCAGCAGCAGAGGAGAGACCCAGTACTTC. Translated, it gives CASSRGETQYF.

The V and J genes are TRBV9 and TRBJ1-2; D is undetermined. V was cut by 4 bases and J by 2 bases, with 6 bases left in between. CDR1 is SGDLS, CDR2 YYNGEE, per germline. CDR3 length: 12 residues. The chain's CDR3 is CASSKPNYGYTF. The CDR3 nucleotides are TGTGCCAGCAGCAAGCCAAACTATGGCTACACCTTC.

The chain employs TRBV14 and TRBJ2-7, with D perhaps given as TRBD1 or TRBD2 (5 bases each). CDR3 length: 16 residues. Germline V lookup: CDR1 SGHDN, CDR2 FVKESK. Trimming removed 2 bases from V and 5 bases from J, with 19 bases in between. This chain's CDR3 is CASSQQGRAGIHEQYF. DNA of the CDR3: TGTGCCAGCAGCCAACAGGGCAGGGCCGGGATTCACGAGCAGTACTTC.

This chain connects TRBV4-1 to TRBJ1-2, with a tentative D call TRBD1 (5 bases). The germline V and J ends were trimmed by 0 bases and 5 bases, with 10 bases remaining between them. The CDR3 loop spans 14 amino acids. CDR1 is MGHRA, CDR2 YSYEKL, per germline. This CDR3 is CASSQDPGGYGYTF. In DNA, the CDR3 is TGCGCCAGCAGCCAAGATCCCGGGGGGTATGGCTACACCTTC.

This clone was seen only once. The chain carries TRBV12-5 and TRBJ2-7; D gene ambiguous. The length of the CDR3 is 17 residues. Germline CDR1 is LGHNT and CDR2 is FRNRAP. V lost 3 bases to trimming and J lost 0 bases, with 18 bases between them. The CDR3 loop is CASGLPASRGSSYEQYF. The CDR3 region has the DNA TGTGCTAGTGGTTTACCGGCGTCCCGCGGTAGCTCCTACGAGCAGTACTTC.